The 16 T cell receptor beta chains given below trace back to one sample, sequenced in a study of blood T cell repertoires in COVID-19. The method was immunoSEQ multiplex PCR; TCRdb's version includes in-frame clones alone and lacks a portion of them. This repertoire shows 200,000 to 250,000 clones, 88% found once; its top ten account for around 1.5%. Sequencing input: peripheral blood. The origin of the receptors is a man younger than 30 with active or convalescent COVID-19.

The J gene is TRBJ2-7, the V gene TRBV6-5; 7 nucleotides align to TRBD2. Per germline, CDR1 MNHEY and CDR2 SVGAGI. V gave up 7 bases and J gave up 5 bases; unmatched junction bases: 8. The CDR3 has 13 amino acids. The CDR3: CASKEGGRDEQYF. The CDR3 bases are TGTGCCAGCAAGGAGGGAGGGCGGGACGAGCAGTACTTC.

This rearrangement joins TRBV7-2 to TRBJ2-5; 8 positions agree with TRBD2. Germline CDR1 reads SGHTA; CDR2 reads FQGNSA. The CDR3 has 17 residues. J was trimmed by 4 bases and V by 1 base; bases with no gene match: 11. The CDR3 region has the DNA TGTGCCAGCAGCTTAGGTAGTAGCGGGAATAGGGGAGAGACCCAGTACTTC. It encodes CASSLGSSGNRGETQYF.

This clone was recorded once. The chain combines TRBV18 with TRBJ2-2; maybe TRBD1 (6 bases). Germline loops: CDR1 KGHSH, CDR2 LQKENI. The CDR3 length is 13 residues. V lost 5 bases to trimming and J lost 5 bases, with 9 bases between them. The chain's CDR3 is CASSSRGTGELFF. The CDR3 DNA follows: TGTGCCAGCTCATCAAGGGGGACCGGGGAGCTGTTTTTT.

The chain employs TRBV6-6 and TRBJ2-7; D unclear. Germline V gives CDR1 MNHNY, CDR2 SVGAGI (reference sequence). Deletions cut 2 bases from V and 3 bases from J, with 8 bases between. The length of the CDR3 is 13 residues. CDR3 coding DNA: TGTGCCAGCAGTTACCCCACGGGCTACGAGCAGTACTTC. Its translation is CASSYPTGYEQYF.

The chain employs TRBV11-2 and TRBJ1-1, with D unclear. This CDR3 is 11 amino acids long. CDR1 is SGHAT and CDR2 is FQNNGV in the germline V gene. V lost 8 bases and J 3 bases, leaving 7 bases between the germline ends. CDR3 sequence reads: CASRRDTEAFF. The CDR3 DNA reads as TGTGCCAGCCGCCGGGACACTGAAGCTTTCTTT.

The V call is TRBV11-3, the J call TRBJ2-1, with TRBD1 as a possible D gene (5 bases). The CDR3 extends over 15 amino acids. CDR1 SGHNT and CDR2 YENEEA come from the germline V gene. Trimming stripped 0 bases from V and 5 bases from J, with 11 bases between. CDR3 sequence: CASSLDRAFDNEQFF. CDR3 nucleotide sequence: TGTGCCAGCAGCTTAGACAGGGCGTTCGACAATGAGCAGTTCTTC.

This rearrangement joins TRBV19 to TRBJ2-7, with TRBD1 matching over 7 bases. Germline V gene data show CDR1 as LNHDA and CDR2 as SQIVND (reference sequence). V gave up 3 bases and J gave up 4 bases; unmatched junction bases: 6. The CDR3 has 14 amino acids. The CDR3 DNA reads as TGTGCCAGTAGTATGAGTACAGGGGATTACGAGCAGTACTTC. Translating it yields CASSMSTGDYEQYF.

This sequence joins TRBV28 and TRBJ2-1, with a weak D call TRBD2 (5 bases). The CDR3 consists of 13 residues. Trimming took off 5 bases at V and 7 bases at J, with 12 bases between the two ends. Germline loops: CDR1 MDHEN, CDR2 SYDVKM. The CDR3 loop is CASSTPPGNEQFF. The CDR3 DNA sequence: TGTGCCAGCAGTACCCCGCCGGGGAATGAGCAGTTCTTC.

The V and J genes are TRBV28 and TRBJ2-3, with 8 bases lining up with TRBD2. V was pared by 6 bases and J by 8 bases, with 13 bases of the junction left unmatched. The germline V gene encodes CDR1 MDHEN and CDR2 SYDVKM. This CDR3 has 15 residues. This CDR3 is CASSIPGLDSGTQYF. DNA for the CDR3: TGTGCCAGCAGCATACCGGGACTAGACTCGGGTACGCAGTATTTT.

This clone occurred once. The chain combines TRBV10-3 with TRBJ2-2; 9 bases line up with TRBD2. The V segment lost 4 bases and the J segment 0 bases; nucleotides outside the gene matches: 3. Per germline, CDR1 ENHRY and CDR2 SYGVKD. This CDR3 contains 16 residues. CDR3 sequence reads: CAISATSGPNTGELFF. The CDR3 nucleotides read TGTGCCATCAGTGCGACTAGCGGTCCGAACACCGGGGAGCTGTTTTTT.

The chain combines TRBV7-9 with TRBJ1-1; D gene unclear. The CDR3 runs to 13 residues. Deletions cut 5 bases from V and 4 bases from J, with 11 bases between. Germline values: CDR1 SEHNR, CDR2 FQNEAQ (reference sequence). CDR3: CASSPGEVTEAFF. The CDR3 nucleotides read TGTGCCAGCAGCCCGGGAGAGGTCACTGAAGCTTTCTTT.

This clone was observed a single time. The chain uses TRBV18 and TRBJ2-1; 13 positions match TRBD2. There are 17 residues in the CDR3. J lost 9 bases, V lost 3 bases, and 11 bases had no gene match. The V gene's germline CDR1 is KGHSH and CDR2 LQKENI. The CDR3 protein is CASSPQGLAGNGGEQFF. Written as DNA, the CDR3 is TGTGCCAGCTCACCCCAGGGACTAGCGGGAAATGGGGGTGAGCAGTTCTTC.

This clone was counted a few times. This rearrangement joins TRBV4-2 to TRBJ1-5; possible D gene TRBD1, 5 bases. V was clipped by 1 base and J by 11 bases, with 12 bases between them. In germline, CDR1 is LGHNA, CDR2 YNFKEQ. This CDR3 region has 13 residues. CDR3 sequence: CASSQAWGEAQHF. The CDR3 DNA sequence: TGTGCCAGCAGCCAAGCTTGGGGGGAAGCCCAGCATTTT.

The chain is built from TRBV7-9 and TRBJ1-3, with D tentatively TRBD1 (5 bases). The CDR3 has 18 amino acids. V lost 0 bases and J lost 3, with 18 bases in between. Per the germline V gene, CDR1 is SEHNR and CDR2 is FQNEAQ (reference sequence). DNA of the CDR3: TGTGCCAGCAGCTTAGCCCCGATAGGGGTAAAGGGTGGAAACACCATATATTTT. Translated: CASSLAPIGVKGGNTIYF.

This clone has more than one count but fewer than ten. The CDR3 reads CATSPHGGEVEKLFF. Written as DNA, the CDR3 is TGTGCCACCAGCCCCCATGGGGGCGAGGTCGAAAAACTGTTTTTT. This chain joins TRBV15 and TRBJ1-4; TRBD1 is a possible D gene (6 bases). The germline V gene has CDR1 LNHNV and CDR2 YYDKDF (reference sequence). The CDR3 spans 15 residues. V was cut by 5 bases and J by 8 bases, with 18 bases left in between.

The chain carries TRBV7-2 and TRBJ1-2; 9 bases line up with TRBD1. V gave up 1 base and J gave up 7 bases; unmatched junction bases: 4. The germline V gene encodes CDR1 SGHTA and CDR2 FQGNSA. CDR3 length equals 14 residues. The CDR3 DNA reads as TGTGCCAGCAGCTTAGGGGACAGGGTACGTGGCTACACCTTC. Translated, it gives CASSLGDRVRGYTF.